The source of this T cell receptor (beta chain) is a study of graft-versus-host responses after intestinal transplantation. On the study more broadly: Induction with anti-thymocyte globulin, then tacrolimus and steroids for around three years, was given to all recipients. Study-wide results and caveats: Elevated graft-versus-host to host-versus-graft clonal ratios in allografts were recorded for patients with graft-donor T cell macrochimerism. Early after transplant, HvG clones declined as circulating GvH clones peaked. GvH clones occurred in recipient marrow; some first appeared in ileum or blood.

The data were produced by immunoSEQ multiplex PCR, yet TCRdb's version contains in-frame clones alone and is incomplete. The sample lists tens of thousands of clones; roughly 94% were seen once. A remark on this clone: Its cognate antigen is unknown.

The sample here was PBMCs, taken around 48 weeks after intestinal transplant. The sequence was collected from a human patient who received an intestinal transplant, so some T cells may come from the graft donor.

CDR3 in amino acids: CASSETGGLDEQFF. Here the CDR3 DNA reads TGCGCCAGCAGTGAAACAGGGGGCTTAGATGAGCAGTTCTTC. The V call is TRBV10-1, the J call TRBJ2-1; TRBD1 matches at 9 bases. J gave up 8 bases and V 3 bases, and 5 bases lay outside the gene matches. Germline V CDR1 and CDR2: WNHNN, SYGVQD (reference sequence). This CDR3 is 14 amino acids long.